This T cell receptor beta chain was sequenced for a study of glioma-infiltrating T cells after dendritic cell vaccination. Study overall: Patients had newly diagnosed or recurrent glioblastoma and received dendritic cell vaccines. At biweekly intervals, patients got three intradermal dendritic cell vaccine injections.

Clones were sequenced by immunoSEQ multiplex PCR, and TCRdb holds only the in-frame ones, with some missing. The data contain 85,000 to 100,000 clones, 75% to 90% of them singletons. Study-wide results and caveats: Only a small number of patients had complete blood and tumor samples.

Note on this clone: Its antigen remains unidentified.

As to time point: after dendritic cell vaccination, including at tumor progression/relapse. Isocitrate dehydrogenase mutation was absent in all glioblastoma patients. The CDR3 sequence is 18 residues long. V was pared by 3 bases and J by 2 bases, with 7 bases of the junction left unmatched. CDR1 and CDR2 from the germline V gene are MNHNS and SASEGT. The receptor comes from a human donor with glioblastoma. Sample: blood, taken after dendritic cell vaccination. V and J are TRBV6-1 and TRBJ2-1, with 13 bases that match TRBD2. The CDR3 spells CASSDRTSGSFPYNEQFF. The CDR3 DNA reads TGTGCCAGCAGTGACCGGACTAGCGGGAGTTTCCCCTACAATGAGCAGTTCTTC.